Each of the 21 T cell receptor beta chains below was sequenced from the same sample in a study of cytomegalovirus exposure and HLA in healthy donors. Clones were read by immunoSEQ multiplex PCR, and TCRdb kept only the in-frame ones, dropping some. Seen here are 50,000 to 80,000 clones, roughly 91% observed once, and the top ten hold around 1.5%. Sequences were obtained from PBMCs. These receptor sequences come from a woman between 18 and 29 years old in good health and CMV-seronegative.

V gene TRBV27 combines with J gene TRBJ2-3, with 10 bases fitting TRBD2. The CDR3 is 17 residues long. Germline CDR1 reads MNHEY; CDR2 reads SMNVEV (reference sequence). Trimming at V came to 1 base and at J to 3 bases, leaving 7 bases not matched to a gene. As DNA, the CDR3 is TGTGCCAGCAGTTTATACCGGCTAGCGGGGGTTACAGATACGCAGTATTTT. Its translation is CASSLYRLAGVTDTQYF.

CDR3 DNA: TGTGCCAGCAGTGCGCAGGCCTCCTACGAGCAGTACTTC. Translating gives CASSAQASYEQYF. J is TRBJ2-7 and V is TRBV25-1; the D is unclear. V was shortened by 4 bases and J by 0 bases, with 7 bases between the two germline ends. Germline V gene sequence: CDR1 MGHDK, CDR2 SYGVNS. This CDR3 has 13 residues.

The rearrangement links TRBV9 to TRBJ2-1; 8 nucleotides align to TRBD2. This CDR3 has 15 amino acids. Looked up from germline, CDR1 is SGDLS and CDR2 is YYNGEE. The V gene end was trimmed by 2 bases and the J gene end by 4 bases; junction bases not matched to a gene: 5. CDR3 sequence: CASSVQRGNYNEQFF. As DNA, the CDR3 is TGTGCCAGCAGCGTCCAGCGGGGGAATTACAATGAGCAGTTCTTC.

This clone has more than one count but fewer than ten. The chain has TRBV18 and TRBJ2-2; D is undetermined. Germline V CDR1 and CDR2: KGHSH, LQKENI. The V end was cut by 2 bases, the J end by 6 bases, with 7 bases between. The CDR3 loop spans 13 amino acids. The chain's CDR3 is CASSPIHAGELFF. CDR3 in DNA: TGTGCCAGCTCACCAATCCATGCCGGGGAGCTGTTTTTT.

The rearrangement uses TRBV28 and TRBJ2-7; TRBD2 is a possible D gene (5 bases). Trimming shortened V by 5 bases and J by 5 bases, and 19 bases separated the two germline ends. CDR1 MDHEN and CDR2 SYDVKM come from the germline V gene. The CDR3 contains 15 residues. This chain's CDR3 is CASSPPSGGDHEQYF. The CDR3, as DNA: TGTGCCAGCAGTCCTCCTAGTGGAGGCGACCACGAGCAGTACTTC.

The V gene is TRBV7-8, the J gene TRBJ2-7, with TRBD1 as a possible D gene (5 bases). This CDR3 has 16 residues. CDR1 is SGHVS, CDR2 FQNEAQ, per germline. Trimming took 5 bases from V and 6 from J, leaving 23 bases between them. As DNA, the CDR3 is TGTGCCAGCAGCGGTCAACCGACACCAGGGCTGTTCGAGCAGTACTTC. It encodes CASSGQPTPGLFEQYF.

In this sample, this clone turned up a few times. The V gene is TRBV5-1, the J gene TRBJ2-7; D unresolved. V was shortened by 2 bases and J by 2 bases, with 14 bases between the two germline ends. The CDR3 is 15 amino acids. In germline, CDR1 is SGHRS, CDR2 YFSETQ. CDR3 protein: CASSLPQVGAYEQYF. In DNA, the CDR3 is TGCGCCAGCAGCTTACCGCAAGTCGGAGCCTACGAGCAGTACTTC.

The V and J genes are TRBV5-4 and TRBJ2-1; D unclear. Deletions cut 1 base from V and 0 bases from J, with 11 bases between. Germline V gene sequence: CDR1 SGHNT, CDR2 YYREEE (reference sequence). This CDR3 region has 16 residues. CDR3 region: CASSLYWRSSYNEQFF. The CDR3 nucleotides read TGTGCCAGCAGCTTGTATTGGCGGAGCTCCTACAATGAGCAGTTCTTC.

The genes are TRBV2 and TRBJ2-7; 9 nucleotides line up with TRBD1. Germline CDR1 reads SNHLY; CDR2 reads FYNNEI. The CDR3 has 14 residues. Trimming at V came to 6 bases and at J to 6 bases, leaving 9 bases not matched to a gene. The chain's CDR3 is CASRDRGTMFEQYF. CDR3 in DNA: TGTGCCAGCAGGGACAGGGGAACGATGTTCGAGCAGTACTTC. Full variable domain (outside the CDR3, taken from reference TRBV2 and TRBJ2-7): EPEVTQTPSHQVTQMGQEVILRCVPISNHLYFYWYRQILGQKVEFLVSFYNNEISEKSEIFDDQFSVERPDGSNFTLKIRSTKLEDSAMYFCASRDRGTMFEQYFGPGTRLTVT.

The gene calls are TRBV6-5 and TRBJ1-1; TRBD1 matches at 8 bases. Germline V gene lookup returns CDR1 MNHEY and CDR2 SVGAGI. V trimming: 5 bases; J trimming: 5 bases; junction bases outside the gene matches: 7. CDR3 length: 14 amino acids. The CDR3 reads CASSNLGQVTEAFF. DNA for the CDR3: TGTGCCAGCAGTAACCTGGGACAGGTAACTGAAGCTTTCTTT.

The chain couples TRBV9 to TRBJ2-7; a possible D gene is TRBD1 (6 bases). V lost 0 bases and J lost 4, with 11 bases in between. This CDR3 contains 14 residues. Germline V gene lookup returns CDR1 SGDLS and CDR2 YYNGEE. Here the CDR3 reads CASSVEGGRYEQYF. The DNA of the CDR3 is TGTGCCAGCAGCGTAGAAGGGGGTCGGTACGAGCAGTACTTC. The whole variable domain, remainder taken from reference TRBV9 and TRBJ2-7, is DSGVTQTPKHLITATGQRVTLRCSPRSGDLSVYWYQQSLDQGLQFLIQYYNGEERAKGNILERFSAQQFPDLHSELNLSSLELGDSALYFCASSVEGGRYEQYFGPGTRLTVT.

The chain carries TRBV4-1 and TRBJ1-5; 7 positions agree with TRBD1. Germline V gene sequence: CDR1 MGHRA, CDR2 YSYEKL. Trimming removed 4 bases from V and 7 bases from J; junction bases left unmatched: 10. The CDR3 sequence is 15 residues long. The DNA for the CDR3 is TGCGCCAGCAGCCTTCGACAGGGATATGGCCAGCCCCAGCATTTT. Translation gives CASSLRQGYGQPQHF.

As to this clone: The junction shows a germline mismatch at one end, possibly a read error. The gene calls are TRBV11-3 and TRBJ2-1, with TRBD2 as a possible D gene (5 bases). The CDR3 extends over 13 amino acids. Germline CDR1 is SGHNT and CDR2 is YENEEA. Here the CDR3 reads CASSLDLGSSRVF. CDR3 nucleotide sequence: TGTGCCAGCAGCTTAGATCTTGGGAGCAGTAGGGTCTTC.

This clone has only one observation. V and J are TRBV2 and TRBJ2-5, with D unresolved. The CDR3 totals 11 residues. Germline-derived CDR1 and CDR2 are SNHLY and FYNNEI. V dropped 8 bases and J dropped 6 bases, with 10 bases sitting between them. The CDR3 bases are TGTGCCAGCTGCACAGTCCAGACCCAGTACTTC. Translating gives CASCTVQTQYF.

The rearrangement links TRBV19 to TRBJ2-3, with D perhaps TRBD1 (6 bases). In germline, CDR1 is LNHDA, CDR2 SQIVND (reference sequence). Trimming pared 6 bases from V and 2 bases from J, leaving 12 bases between. This CDR3 spans 14 amino acids. The CDR3 reads CASSNRDTTDTQYF. The CDR3 bases are TGTGCCAGTAGCAATCGGGACACCACAGATACGCAGTATTTT.

J is TRBJ2-7 and V is TRBV18; 9 bases are shared with TRBD2. CDR1 is KGHSH and CDR2 is LQKENI in the germline V gene. This CDR3 is 16 amino acids long. V dropped 1 base and J dropped 2; count of bases not matched to a gene: 6. CDR3 nucleotides: TGTGCCAGCTCACCACGGCCAGCGGGAGGAACCTACGAGCAGTACTTC. Its translation: CASSPRPAGGTYEQYF.

This sequence joins TRBV4-2 and TRBJ2-1, with 9 bases that match TRBD2. CDR3 length: 18 residues. Germline CDR1 LGHNA, CDR2 YNFKEQ. Trimming removed 2 bases from V and 4 bases from J; junction bases left unmatched: 12. The CDR3 is CASSQLFRASGDYNEQFF. The CDR3 DNA follows: TGTGCCAGCAGCCAATTATTTAGGGCTAGCGGGGATTACAATGAGCAGTTCTTC.

CDR3 in amino acids: CASSIVPSGSSYNEQFF. In DNA, the CDR3 is TGTGCCAGTAGTATCGTCCCAAGTGGGAGCTCCTACAATGAGCAGTTCTTC. The chain couples TRBV19 to TRBJ2-1; a weak D match, TRBD2 (5 bases). CDR1 is LNHDA, CDR2 SQIVND, per germline (reference sequence). The ends were cut back, 3 bases at V and 0 bases at J, with 15 bases in the middle. CDR3 length: 17 residues. Complete variable domain (other parts from reference TRBV19 and TRBJ2-1): DGGITQSPKYLFRKEGQNVTLSCEQNLNHDAMYWYRQDPGQGLRLIYYSQIVNDFQKGDIAEGYSVSREKKESFPLTVTSAQKNPTAFYLCASSIVPSGSSYNEQFFGPGTRLTVL.

V usage is TRBV13 and J usage is TRBJ2-7, with TRBD2 as a possible D gene (6 bases). Germline loops: CDR1 PRHDT, CDR2 FYEKMQ (reference sequence). The CDR3 has 13 amino acids. V lost 4 bases, J lost 3 bases, and 10 bases lay in between. The CDR3 region is CASSYGGDYEQYF. For the CDR3, the DNA is TGTGCCAGCAGCTACGGAGGGGACTACGAGCAGTACTTC.

This chain links TRBV5-6 with TRBJ2-2; D is unclear. The V gene lost 0 bases and the J gene lost 0 bases, with 9 bases spanning the gap. Germline lookup yields CDR1 SGHDT and CDR2 YYEEEE. The CDR3 contains 16 residues. CDR3 amino acids: CASSLAGQANTGELFF. The CDR3 DNA is TGTGCCAGCAGCTTGGCTGGCCAGGCGAACACCGGGGAGCTGTTTTTT.

This chain joins TRBV6-1 and TRBJ2-5; 7 positions match TRBD2. The germline V gene encodes CDR1 MNHNS and CDR2 SASEGT. This CDR3 comprises 16 residues. After removal of 0 bases from V and 7 bases from J, the junction contained 11 bases not matched to a gene. Here the CDR3 reads CASSEASGVVGGTQYF. The CDR3 DNA follows: TGTGCCAGCAGTGAAGCGAGCGGGGTAGTTGGTGGGACCCAGTACTTC.